A single sample is the source of the 15 T cell receptor beta chains below, sequenced in a study of blood T cell repertoires in COVID-19. Measured with immunoSEQ multiplex PCR; TCRdb has only the in-frame clones, and not every one. This table holds about 200,000 clones, 85% to 90% found once. Sample: peripheral blood. The receptors originated from a man aged 18 to 29 with active or convalescent COVID-19.

This chain links TRBV18 with TRBJ1-2; D might be TRBD1 (5 bases). The ends were cut back, 3 bases at V and 8 bases at J, with 16 bases in the middle. The CDR3 covers 14 residues. Germline V gene lookup returns CDR1 KGHSH and CDR2 LQKENI. The CDR3 region is CASSPLGGSRGYTF. CDR3 bases: TGTGCCAGCTCACCGCTCGGGGGTAGTAGAGGCTACACCTTC.

CDR3 amino acids: CASSYFTSGRANEQFF. In DNA, the CDR3 is TGTGCCAGCAGTTACTTCACTAGCGGGAGGGCTAATGAGCAGTTCTTC. This sequence joins TRBV6-5 and TRBJ2-1; 13 positions match TRBD2. The trim removed 1 base at V and 7 bases at J, leaving 4 bases unmatched. The CDR3 extends over 16 amino acids. Looked up from germline, CDR1 is MNHEY and CDR2 is SVGAGI.

The rearrangement uses TRBV18 and TRBJ1-2; the D is unclear. Trimming stripped 4 bases from V and 3 bases from J, with 12 bases between. The germline CDR1 and CDR2 sequences are KGHSH and LQKENI. This CDR3 comprises 14 residues. The CDR3 loop is CASSQQAGDYGYTF. The CDR3 nucleotides read TGTGCCAGCTCACAACAAGCCGGGGACTATGGCTACACCTTC.

The gene calls are TRBV4-3 and TRBJ2-1; 7 bases match TRBD2. With 1 base clipped from V and 9 bases from J, the junction kept 9 bases outside the gene matches. CDR1 LGHNA and CDR2 YSLEER come from the germline V gene. This CDR3 has 15 amino acids. CDR3 region: CASSQASGRGGEQFF. Written as DNA, the CDR3 is TGCGCCAGCAGCCAAGCTAGCGGTCGGGGAGGTGAGCAGTTCTTC.

The chain has TRBV5-1 and TRBJ2-2; D uncertain. V lost 4 bases and J lost 4, with 8 bases in between. This CDR3 has 13 amino acids. CDR1 is SGHRS and CDR2 is YFSETQ in the germline V gene. The CDR3 is CASSVTPTGELFF. DNA of the CDR3: TGCGCCAGCAGCGTGACACCCACCGGGGAGCTGTTTTTT.

The chain links TRBV4-3 to TRBJ2-1; TRBD2 agrees at 9 bases. CDR3 length: 18 residues. Germline lookup yields CDR1 LGHNA and CDR2 YSLEER. Trimming cost V 3 bases and J 5 bases; bases outside gene matches: 14. CDR3 residues: CASSHQLIGTSTNNEQFF. CDR3 bases: TGCGCCAGCAGCCATCAATTAATAGGGACTAGCACCAACAATGAGCAGTTCTTC.

The gene calls are TRBV7-2 and TRBJ1-5; TRBD1 is a possible D gene (5 bases). The V end was cut by 0 bases, the J end by 5 bases, with 11 bases between. This CDR3 contains 15 residues. The germline gives CDR1 SGHTA, CDR2 FQGNSA. The CDR3 loop reads CASSLAAGSDQPQHF. The CDR3, as DNA: TGTGCCAGCAGCTTAGCGGCAGGGTCAGATCAGCCCCAGCATTTT.

This clone showed up just once. The rearrangement links TRBV5-1 to TRBJ1-2; D call uncertain. CDR3 length equals 13 residues. Germline V gene sequence: CDR1 SGHRS, CDR2 YFSETQ. Trimming removed 2 bases at V and 8 bases at J, with 13 bases between. The CDR3 DNA reads as TGCGCCAGCAGCTTACGGCAGCGCTGGGGCTACACCTTC. This sequence encodes CASSLRQRWGYTF.

In DNA, the CDR3 is TGTGCCAGCAGCCACTCACTAGCGGGAGTGGCCGGGGAGCTGTTTTTT. This sequence encodes CASSHSLAGVAGELFF. The rearrangement uses TRBV7-9 and TRBJ2-2, with 11 bases that match TRBD2. The germline V gene encodes CDR1 SEHNR and CDR2 FQNEAQ (reference sequence). Trimming took 5 bases from V and 6 from J; bases not matched to a gene: 8. This CDR3 spans 16 amino acids.

In this sample, this clone turned up a few times. The rearrangement joins TRBV19 to TRBJ1-4; TRBD1 might be the D (6 bases). The germline V and J ends were trimmed by 0 bases and 6 bases, with 11 bases remaining between them. This CDR3 comprises 15 residues. The V gene's germline CDR1 is LNHDA and CDR2 SQIVND (reference sequence). The chain's CDR3 is CASSIDPGADEKLFF. The CDR3 region has the DNA TGTGCCAGTAGTATAGACCCAGGGGCGGATGAAAAACTGTTTTTT.

This clone came up a few times. The chain employs TRBV7-8 and TRBJ1-4, with D possibly being TRBD1 (5 bases). This CDR3 comprises 16 residues. In germline, CDR1 is SGHVS, CDR2 FQNEAQ. The ends were cut back, 3 bases at V and 0 bases at J, with 11 bases in the middle. The DNA of the CDR3 is TGTGCCAGCAGCTTCTCTGGACAACCAACTAATGAAAAACTGTTTTTT. Its translation: CASSFSGQPTNEKLFF. Drawing the rest from reference TRBV7-8 and TRBJ1-4, the complete variable domain is GAGVSQSPRYKVAKRGQDVALRCDPISGHVSLFWYQQALGQGPEFLTYFQNEAQLDKSGLPSDRFFAERPEGSVSTLKIQRTQQEDSAVYLCASSFSGQPTNEKLFFGSGTQLSVL.

This clone was recorded only once. This chain joins TRBV4-2 and TRBJ1-2; D uncertain. Germline V gene lookup returns CDR1 LGHNA and CDR2 YNFKEQ. Trimming stripped 0 bases from V and 4 bases from J, with 3 bases between. The CDR3 has 12 residues. CDR3 amino acids: CASSQDSYGYTF. The DNA for the CDR3 is TGTGCCAGCAGCCAAGACTCCTATGGCTACACCTTC.

The count of this clone is one. The rearrangement uses TRBV15 and TRBJ1-1, with 7 bases matching TRBD1. The V segment lost 0 bases and the J segment 1 base; nucleotides outside the gene matches: 8. This CDR3 has 17 amino acids. CDR1 and CDR2 from the germline V gene are LNHNV and YYDKDF (reference sequence). Here the CDR3 DNA reads TGTGCCACCAGCAGAGATACAACAGGGGCCTGGAACACTGAAGCTTTCTTT. Its translation: CATSRDTTGAWNTEAFF.

The V gene is TRBV6-6, the J gene TRBJ2-3; D is unclear. V lost 2 bases to trimming and J lost 2 bases, with 8 bases between them. Germline V CDR1 and CDR2: MNHNY, SVGAGI (reference sequence). The CDR3 has 14 amino acids. CDR3: CASSYPGVTDTQYF. DNA for the CDR3: TGTGCCAGCAGTTACCCGGGTGTCACAGATACGCAGTATTTT.

This chain joins TRBV5-4 and TRBJ1-1; 9 nucleotides align to TRBD1. CDR1 SGHNT and CDR2 YYREEE come from the germline V gene (reference sequence). V dropped 4 bases and J dropped 4; count of bases not matched to a gene: 11. The CDR3 extends over 16 amino acids. The CDR3, as DNA: TGTGCCAGCAGCCCTGCTCGACAGGGGGGCTTCACTGAAGCTTTCTTT. Translated: CASSPARQGGFTEAFF.